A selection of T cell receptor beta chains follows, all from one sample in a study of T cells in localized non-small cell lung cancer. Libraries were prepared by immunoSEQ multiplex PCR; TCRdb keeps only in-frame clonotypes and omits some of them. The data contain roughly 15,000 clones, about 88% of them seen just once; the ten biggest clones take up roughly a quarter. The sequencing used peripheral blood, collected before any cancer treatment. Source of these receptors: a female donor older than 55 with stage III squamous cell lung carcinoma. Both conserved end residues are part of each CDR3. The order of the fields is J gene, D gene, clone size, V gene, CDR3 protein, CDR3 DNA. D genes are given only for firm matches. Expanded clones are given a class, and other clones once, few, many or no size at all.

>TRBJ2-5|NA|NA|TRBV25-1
CASSGGPQETQYF
TGTGCAAGCAGTGGAGGGCCCCAAGAGACCCAGTACTTC
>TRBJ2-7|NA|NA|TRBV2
CATRDVSTRQYF
TGTGCCACCCGGGACGTTTCTACGAGACAGTACTTC
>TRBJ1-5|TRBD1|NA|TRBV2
CASTLFGQGSNQPQHF
TGTGCCAGCACTCTATTCGGACAGGGCAGCAATCAGCCCCAGCATTTT
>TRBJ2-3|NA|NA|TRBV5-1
CASSLGETNTDTQYF
TGCGCCAGCAGCTTGGGGGAAACGAACACAGATACGCAGTATTTT
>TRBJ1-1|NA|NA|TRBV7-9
CASSLEGNTEAFF
TGTGCCAGCAGCTTAGAAGGGAACACTGAAGCTTTCTTT
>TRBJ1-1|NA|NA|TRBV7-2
CASSLVEMNTEAFF
TGTGCCAGCAGCTTAGTGGAGATGAACACTGAAGCTTTCTTT
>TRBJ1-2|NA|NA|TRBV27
CASSLGPGSGYTF
TGTGCCAGCAGTTTAGGGCCAGGGAGCGGCTACACCTTC
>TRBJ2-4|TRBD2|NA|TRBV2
CASRGDLAGKNIQYF
TGTGCCAGCAGGGGTGATTTAGCGGGCAAAAACATTCAGTACTTC
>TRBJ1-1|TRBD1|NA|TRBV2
CASRGTVNTEAFF
TGTGCCAGCAGGGGGACAGTGAACACTGAAGCTTTCTTT
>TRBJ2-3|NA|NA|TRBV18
CASSLVGAVDTQYF
TGTGCCAGCTCCCTGGTGGGAGCGGTAGATACGCAGTATTTT
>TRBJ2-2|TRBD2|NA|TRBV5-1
CAGRTSGGNTGELFF
TGCGCCGGCAGGACTAGCGGGGGGAACACCGGGGAGCTGTTTTTT
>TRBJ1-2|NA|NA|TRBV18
CASSPSTGLNYGYTF
TGTGCCAGCTCACCATCTACAGGGCTCAACTATGGCTACACCTTC
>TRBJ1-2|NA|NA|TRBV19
CASRSTYGGIRYGYTF
TGTGCCAGTAGGTCCACGTACGGGGGTATACGCTATGGCTACACCTTC
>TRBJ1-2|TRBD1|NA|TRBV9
CASRDDRGDGYTF
TGTGCCAGCAGAGACGACAGGGGAGATGGCTACACCTTC
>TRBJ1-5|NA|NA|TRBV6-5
CASSYGGGNQPQHF
TGTGCCAGCAGTTACGGGGGAGGCAATCAGCCCCAGCATTTT
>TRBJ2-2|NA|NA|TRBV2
CASTGSSNTGELFF
TGTGCCAGCACGGGGAGCTCGAACACCGGGGAGCTGTTTTTT
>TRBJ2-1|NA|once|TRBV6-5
CASSYSRGEQFF
TGTGCCAGCAGTTACTCCCGTGGCGAGCAGTTCTTC
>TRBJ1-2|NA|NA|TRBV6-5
CASFTGNYGYTF
TGTGCCAGCTTTACAGGGAACTATGGCTACACCTTC
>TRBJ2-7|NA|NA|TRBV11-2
CASSFLGHEQYF
TGTGCCAGCAGCTTTTTAGGGCACGAGCAGTACTTC